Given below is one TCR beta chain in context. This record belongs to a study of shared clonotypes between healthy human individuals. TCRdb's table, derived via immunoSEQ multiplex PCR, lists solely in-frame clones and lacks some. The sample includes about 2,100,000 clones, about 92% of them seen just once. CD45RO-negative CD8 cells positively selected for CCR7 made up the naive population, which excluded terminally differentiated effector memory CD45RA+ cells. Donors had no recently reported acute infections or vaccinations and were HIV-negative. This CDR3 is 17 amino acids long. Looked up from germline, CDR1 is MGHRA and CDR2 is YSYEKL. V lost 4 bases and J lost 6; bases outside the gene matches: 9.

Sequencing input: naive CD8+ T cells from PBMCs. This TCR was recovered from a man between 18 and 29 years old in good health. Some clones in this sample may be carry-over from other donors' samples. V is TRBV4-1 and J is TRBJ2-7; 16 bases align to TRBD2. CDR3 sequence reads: CASSLGGTSGREVEQYF. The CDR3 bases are TGCGCCAGCAGCCTGGGGGGGACTAGCGGGAGGGAGGTCGAGCAGTACTTC.